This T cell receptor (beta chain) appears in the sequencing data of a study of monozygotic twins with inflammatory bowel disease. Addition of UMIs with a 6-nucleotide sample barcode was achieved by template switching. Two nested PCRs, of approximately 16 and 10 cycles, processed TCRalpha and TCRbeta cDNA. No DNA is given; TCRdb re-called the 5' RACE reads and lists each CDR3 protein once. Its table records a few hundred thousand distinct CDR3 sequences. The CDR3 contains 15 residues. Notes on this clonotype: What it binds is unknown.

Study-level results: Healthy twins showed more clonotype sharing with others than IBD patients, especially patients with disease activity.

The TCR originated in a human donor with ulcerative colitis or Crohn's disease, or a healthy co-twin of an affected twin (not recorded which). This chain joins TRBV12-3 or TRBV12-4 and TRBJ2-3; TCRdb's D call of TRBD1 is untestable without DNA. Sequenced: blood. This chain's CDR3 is CASSLEGRTTDTQYF.